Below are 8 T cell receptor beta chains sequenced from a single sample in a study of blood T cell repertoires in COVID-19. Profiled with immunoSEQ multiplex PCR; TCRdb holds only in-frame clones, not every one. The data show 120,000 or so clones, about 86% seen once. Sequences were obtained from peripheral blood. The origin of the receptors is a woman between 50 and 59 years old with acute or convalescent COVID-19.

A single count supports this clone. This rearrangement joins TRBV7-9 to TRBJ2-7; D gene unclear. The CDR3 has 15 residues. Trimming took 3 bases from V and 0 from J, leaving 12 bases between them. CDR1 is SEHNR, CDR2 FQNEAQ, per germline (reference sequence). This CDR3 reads CASSLYLGNSYEQYF. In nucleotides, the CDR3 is TGTGCCAGCAGCTTGTACCTAGGTAACTCCTACGAGCAGTACTTC.

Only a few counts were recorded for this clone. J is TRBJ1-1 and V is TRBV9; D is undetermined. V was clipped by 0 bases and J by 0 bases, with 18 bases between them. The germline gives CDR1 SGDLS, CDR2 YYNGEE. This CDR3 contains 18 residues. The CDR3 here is CASSVAWKAALMNTEAFF. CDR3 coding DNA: TGTGCCAGCAGCGTAGCTTGGAAGGCGGCGCTAATGAACACTGAAGCTTTCTTT.

This chain's CDR3 is CASSGLAGVTDTQYF. The CDR3, as DNA: TGTGCCAGCAGTGGGTTAGCGGGGGTCACAGATACGCAGTATTTT. V gene TRBV2 combines with J gene TRBJ2-3, with TRBD2 matching 9 bases. From germline, CDR1 is SNHLY and CDR2 FYNNEI. The CDR3 covers 15 residues. Unmatched junction bases numbered 4, after V lost 4 bases and J lost 2 bases.

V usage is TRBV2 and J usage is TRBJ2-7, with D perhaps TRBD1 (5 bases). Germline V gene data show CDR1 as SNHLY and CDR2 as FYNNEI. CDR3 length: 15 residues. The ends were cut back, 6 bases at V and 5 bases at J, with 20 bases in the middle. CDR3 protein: CASRPNRIQPHEQYF. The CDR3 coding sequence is TGTGCCAGCAGGCCGAACAGGATCCAACCTCACGAGCAGTACTTC.

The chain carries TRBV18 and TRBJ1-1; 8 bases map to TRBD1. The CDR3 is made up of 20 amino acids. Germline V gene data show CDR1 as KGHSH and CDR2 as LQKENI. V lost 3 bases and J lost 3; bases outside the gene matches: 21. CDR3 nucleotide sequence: TGTGCCAGCTCACCGAATCTTCACGACAGGGGCTGGCGTCGCGACACTGAAGCTTTCTTT. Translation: CASSPNLHDRGWRRDTEAFF.

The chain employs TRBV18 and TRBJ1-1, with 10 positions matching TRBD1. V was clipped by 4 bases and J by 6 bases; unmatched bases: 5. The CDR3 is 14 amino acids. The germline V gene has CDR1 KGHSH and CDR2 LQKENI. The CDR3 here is CASSRDRGRAEAFF. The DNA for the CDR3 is TGTGCCAGCTCACGAGACAGGGGGCGTGCTGAAGCTTTCTTT. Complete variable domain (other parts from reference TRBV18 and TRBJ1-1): NAGVMQNPRHLVRRRGQEARLRCSPMKGHSHVYWYRQLPEEGLKFMVYLQKENIIDESGMPKERFSAEFPKEGPSILRIQQVVRGDSAAYFCASSRDRGRAEAFFGQGTRLTVV.

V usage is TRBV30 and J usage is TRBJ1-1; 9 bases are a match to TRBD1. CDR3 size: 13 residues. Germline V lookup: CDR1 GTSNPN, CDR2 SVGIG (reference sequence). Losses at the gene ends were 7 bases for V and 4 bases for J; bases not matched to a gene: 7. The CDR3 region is CALSGQGFTEAFF. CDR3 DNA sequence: TGTGCCTTGTCGGGACAGGGATTCACTGAAGCTTTCTTT.

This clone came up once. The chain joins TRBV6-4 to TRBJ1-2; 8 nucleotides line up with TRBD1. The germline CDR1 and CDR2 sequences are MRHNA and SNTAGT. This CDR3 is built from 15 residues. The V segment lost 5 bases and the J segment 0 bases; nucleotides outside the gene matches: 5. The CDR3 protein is CASSPDRAANYGYTF. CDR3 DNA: TGTGCCAGCAGTCCGGACAGGGCGGCTAACTATGGCTACACCTTC.